These 14 T cell receptor beta chains came from one sample sequenced in a study of blood T cell repertoires in COVID-19. Sequencing used immunoSEQ multiplex PCR; TCRdb keeps in-frame clones, though not all of them. The data hold about 220,000 clones, with around 86% observed a single time. The sequencing input was peripheral blood. The receptors were gathered from a human donor in a cohort sampled during active COVID-19.

In DNA, the CDR3 is TGTGCCGCTCCCGCGGAAACCGCTAGCACAGATACGCAGTATTTT. Its translation: CAAPAETASTDTQYF. The J gene is TRBJ2-3, the V gene TRBV30; D is unresolved. The CDR3 contains 15 residues. In germline, CDR1 is GTSNPN, CDR2 SVGIG (reference sequence). V dropped 8 bases and J dropped 0 bases, with 18 bases sitting between them.

A single count supports this clone. J is TRBJ2-2 and V is TRBV6-5; D may be TRBD2 (5 bases). The CDR3 extends over 14 amino acids. The germline V gene has CDR1 MNHEY and CDR2 SVGAGI. Trimming pared 5 bases from V and 7 bases from J, leaving 14 bases between. The CDR3 DNA is TGTGCCAGCAGTAGGTCGGAGGAAGGCGGGGAGCTGTTTTTT. It yields the protein CASSRSEEGGELFF.

The chain links TRBV25-1 to TRBJ2-3, with 9 bases that match TRBD2. CDR1 is MGHDK and CDR2 is SYGVNS in the germline V gene. CDR3 length: 17 amino acids. Losses at the gene ends were 6 bases for V and 0 bases for J; bases not matched to a gene: 10. The CDR3 is CASRTAGGPSSTDTQYF. The CDR3 DNA sequence: TGTGCCAGCAGAACAGCGGGAGGCCCTTCTAGCACAGATACGCAGTATTTT.

The CDR3 loop is CASSYYPAGAEEQYF. CDR3 bases: TGTGCCAGCAGTTACTATCCAGCGGGAGCGGAAGAGCAGTACTTC. The genes are TRBV6-6 and TRBJ2-7; 8 positions agree with TRBD2. After removal of 1 base from V and 7 bases from J, the junction contained 9 bases not matched to a gene. Germline CDR1 is MNHNY and CDR2 is SVGAGI (reference sequence). The CDR3 totals 15 residues.

In its sample, this clone was seen once. The chain carries TRBV5-1 and TRBJ1-2, with D perhaps matching TRBD1 (5 bases). Germline-derived CDR1 and CDR2 are SGHRS and YFSETQ. Trimming took off 6 bases at V and 8 bases at J, with 17 bases between the two ends. The length of the CDR3 is 13 residues. The CDR3 loop is CASTQMGGKGYTF. CDR3 DNA: TGCGCCAGCACCCAGATGGGGGGGAAAGGCTACACCTTC.

This chain connects TRBV6-5 to TRBJ2-1; 8 positions agree with TRBD1. This CDR3 is built from 16 residues. After removal of 0 bases from V and 9 bases from J, the junction contained 10 bases not matched to a gene. Looked up from germline, CDR1 is MNHEY and CDR2 is SVGAGI. In DNA, the CDR3 is TGTGCCAGCAGTTACTCGAGGACAGGGTCCCGAGGTGAGCAGTTCTTC. This translates into CASSYSRTGSRGEQFF.

The rearrangement links TRBV15 to TRBJ2-7, with a possible D match to TRBD1 (6 bases). This CDR3 has 16 amino acids. The V and J ends lost 0 bases and 7 bases respectively, with 19 bases between them. Germline CDR1 is LNHNV and CDR2 is YYDKDF (reference sequence). CDR3 DNA sequence: TGTGCCACCAGCAGAGACCAGGGTACAGGGATGAGAGAGCAGTACTTC. This sequence encodes CATSRDQGTGMREQYF. The complete variable domain, with remaining parts taken from reference TRBV15 and TRBJ2-7, reads DAMVIQNPRYQVTQFGKPVTLSCSQTLNHNVMYWYQQKSSQAPKLLFHYYDKDFNNEADTPDNFQSRRPNTSFCFLDIRSPGLGDTAMYLCATSRDQGTGMREQYFGPGTRLTVT.

The genes are TRBV13 and TRBJ2-7; 11 bases line up with TRBD2. The junction had 13 bases not matched to a gene; V was cut back by 11 bases and J by 7 bases. The CDR3 totals 14 residues. The germline CDR1 and CDR2 sequences are PRHDT and FYEKMQ (reference sequence). CDR3: CASRGVAGGGEQYF. CDR3 nucleotides: TGTGCCTCACGGGGCGTAGCGGGAGGGGGTGAGCAGTACTTC.

The CDR3 loop reads CASSSGNTEAFF. The CDR3 region has the DNA TGCGCCAGCAGCTCAGGGAACACTGAAGCTTTCTTT. This chain links TRBV5-1 with TRBJ1-1; no firm D call. The CDR3 loop spans 12 amino acids. Germline-derived CDR1 and CDR2 are SGHRS and YFSETQ. Trimming removed 3 bases from V and 1 base from J, with 4 bases in between.

The V call is TRBV5-1, the J call TRBJ1-1; the D is unclear. Trimming shortened V by 0 bases and J by 2 bases, and 5 bases separated the two germline ends. Germline V gene lookup returns CDR1 SGHRS and CDR2 YFSETQ. CDR3 size: 13 residues. The CDR3 DNA follows: TGCGCCAGCAGCTTGGGGGCCAACACTGAAGCTTTCTTT. Residues: CASSLGANTEAFF.

This clone appeared once. The chain couples TRBV11-2 to TRBJ2-4; unclear D gene. The CDR3 length is 17 residues. Trimming left V 0 bases short and J 0 bases short, with 12 bases between. CDR1 and CDR2 (germline): SGHAT, FQNNGV. In DNA form, the CDR3 reads TGTGCCAGCAGCTTAGAATTGGCGGTAGTAGCCAAAAACATTCAGTACTTC. It encodes CASSLELAVVAKNIQYF.

The chain combines TRBV21-1 with TRBJ2-1; the DNA was not compared with TRBD2, the D call given in the table. TRBV21-1 is deemed a pseudogene. This CDR3 has 19 residues. CDR3 protein: CASSKDGRESLISYNEQFF. In DNA form, the CDR3 reads TGTGCCAGCAGCAAAGACGGTAGGGAGTCCCTAATCTCCTACAATGAGCAGTTCTTC.

The V gene is TRBV6-6, the J gene TRBJ1-6, with 7 bases lining up with TRBD1. CDR1 is MNHNY and CDR2 is SVGAGI in the germline V gene (reference sequence). The CDR3 sequence is 15 residues long. Trimming at V came to 7 bases and at J to 5 bases, leaving 8 bases not matched to a gene. CDR3 sequence reads: CASINRGTNNSPLHF. The CDR3 DNA reads as TGTGCCAGCATTAACAGGGGAACCAATAATTCACCCCTCCACTTT.

The gene calls are TRBV3-1 (or the pseudogene TRBV3-2) and TRBJ2-2, with 9 positions matching TRBD1. This CDR3 comprises 17 residues. Germline assignment: CDR1 LGHDT and CDR2 YNNKEL (reference sequence). V dropped 0 bases and J dropped 5; count of bases not matched to a gene: 7. The CDR3 nucleotides are TGTGCCAGCAGCCAAGACTGGACAGGGGCAGGGACCGGGGAGCTGTTTTTT. Translated: CASSQDWTGAGTGELFF.